The 30 T cell receptor beta chains listed next were all sequenced from one sample in a study of T cells in women clearing cervical HPV infection (dated by TCRdb to between 2017 and 2018). The method behind the library was the immunoSEQ multiplex PCR assay. Entries here come from immuneACCESS through TCRdb and include only in-frame sequences with V and J called. Some clones fail to appear in such tables; in the studies checked, an unresolved V gene covers under half of the shortfall, and the cause of the remainder is unknown. The data table for this sample lists more than 30,000 clones. Of the sample, around 16% falls within the top ten clones. Sequencing was performed on blood buffy coat. Receptor source: a woman aged 18 to 75 with a cervical HPV16 infection that either progressed to CIN3+ or cleared (not recorded which).

Comment on this clone: From the germline J gene comes the end of the CDR3, since the read stops 3 residues before it. The chain joins TRBV20-1 to TRBJ1-1; tentative D call: TRBD1 (5 bases). The V gene's germline CDR1 is DFQATT and CDR2 SNEGSKA (reference sequence). This CDR3 contains 12 residues. The CDR3 loop is CSADVDQGRAFF. The CDR3 DNA, read in part, is TGCAGTGCAGATGTGGATCAGGGAAGG.

Comment on this clone: The CDR3 is cut off 3 residues early in the read; its end comes from the germline J gene. The chain joins TRBV11-3 to TRBJ2-5; D tentatively fits TRBD1 or TRBD2 (5 bases each). The germline CDR1 and CDR2 sequences are SGHNT and YENEEA. The CDR3 length is 14 residues. V was pared by 3 bases and J by 5 bases, with 13 bases between. The covered CDR3 bases are TGTGCCAGCAGCTTTGAGGGGCTCGGGGAGACC. Translation gives CASSFEGLGET. The CDR3, in full, reads CASSFEGLGETQYF.

On this clone: Read coverage stops 3 residues before the CDR3 terminus; the germline J gene supplies the remainder. The gene calls are TRBV6-2 or TRBV6-3 and TRBJ2-3; D is possibly TRBD2 (5 bases). Looked up from germline, CDR1 is MNHEY and CDR2 is SVGEGT. Trimming stripped 6 bases from V and 0 bases from J, with 19 bases between. This CDR3 region has 17 residues. CDR3 DNA, as far as it was read: TGTGCCAGCAGCCGTCAGTTGGCGGGCGTTAGCACAGATACG. It translates to CASSRQLAGVSTDT. The full-length CDR3 reads as CASSRQLAGVSTDTQYF.

Points on this clone: The read is 3 residues too short to cover the CDR3 end, so that end is filled in from the germline J gene. This chain connects TRBV28 to TRBJ2-1; D unresolved. Trimming removed 5 bases from V and 3 bases from J, with 8 bases in between. The CDR3 has 13 residues. Germline lookup yields CDR1 MDHEN and CDR2 SYDVKM. The sequenced part of the CDR3 DNA is TGTGCCAGCAGTGCAGGTAGCTACAATGAG. This translates into CASSAGSYNE. The full CDR3 reads CASSAGSYNEQFF.

Comments on this clone: Coverage ceases 3 residues before the CDR3 finishes, and the germline J gene fills in the end. J is TRBJ1-2 and V is TRBV7-9; no clear D. Germline loops: CDR1 SEHNR, CDR2 FQNEAQ (reference sequence). The CDR3 extends over 15 amino acids. The sequenced CDR3 bases are TGTGCCAGCAGCTACCCGGACTTTTCCACAGATACC. This sequence encodes CASSYPDFSTDT. The complete CDR3 protein is CASSYPDFSTDTYTF.

Comment on this clone: The read terminates 3 residues before the CDR3 end, so the remaining end is supplied by the germline J gene. V gene TRBV9 combines with J gene TRBJ2-3, with D perhaps TRBD1 (5 bases). V was pared by 1 base and J by 7 bases, with 16 bases between. Germline V gene lookup returns CDR1 SGDLS and CDR2 YYNGEE. The CDR3 spans 15 residues. Incomplete CDR3 DNA: TGTGCCAGCAGCGTATCCCCAACAGGTGACAATACG. Amino acids: CASSVSPTGDNT. The whole CDR3 is CASSVSPTGDNTQYF.

On this clone: The CDR3 end is not reached by the read, which stops 3 residues before it; the germline J gene fills it in. This chain joins TRBV5-4 and TRBJ2-3, with 8 positions matching TRBD2. After removal of 5 bases from V and 4 bases from J, the junction contained 12 bases not matched to a gene. In germline, CDR1 is SGHNT, CDR2 YYREEE (reference sequence). The CDR3 has 16 residues. Partial CDR3 DNA: TGTGCCAGCAGTGCCCCGGGACTAGTCCCCGCAGATACG. Translation: CASSAPGLVPADT. The full CDR3 reads CASSAPGLVPADTQYF.

Note on this clone: The read stops 3 residues short of the end of the CDR3; the missing end is completed from the germline J gene. The V gene is TRBV18, the J gene TRBJ2-3, with a tentative D call TRBD2 (6 bases). Trimming left V 8 bases short and J 2 bases short, with 14 bases between. Germline CDR1 and CDR2: KGHSH and LQKENI. The CDR3 runs 14 residues. CDR3 region: CASGAGSLTDTQYF. The part of the CDR3 DNA that was read is TGTGCCAGCGGGGCGGGGAGCCTCACAGATACG.

Details on this clone: The read is 3 residues too short to cover the CDR3 end, so that end is filled in from the germline J gene. V gene TRBV6-1 combines with J gene TRBJ2-7; D unclear. This CDR3 is 15 amino acids long. Trimming removed 1 base from V and 3 bases from J, with 13 bases in between. Germline V gene sequence: CDR1 MNHNS, CDR2 SASEGT. Partial CDR3 DNA: TGTGCCAGCAGTGAAGAAGGGTGGGCTCGCTACGAG. As protein: CASSEEGWARYE. The whole CDR3 reads CASSEEGWARYEQYF.

Turning to this clone: The read finishes 3 residues shy of the CDR3 end, and the germline J gene is used to complete it. J is TRBJ1-1 and V is TRBV28, with no clear D. From germline, CDR1 is MDHEN and CDR2 SYDVKM. Trimming took off 10 bases at V and 1 base at J, with 16 bases between the two ends. CDR3 length: 14 amino acids. CDR3 amino acids: CATRGWAGNTEAFF. The CDR3 DNA, read in part, is TGTGCCACCCGAGGATGGGCAGGGAACACTGAA.

Of note for this clone: The read is 3 residues too short to cover the CDR3 end, so that end is filled in from the germline J gene. The rearrangement joins TRBV19 to TRBJ2-3; tentatively, D is TRBD2 (6 bases). With 4 bases removed from V and 0 bases from J, the gap between germline ends came to 11 bases. CDR1 is LNHDA and CDR2 is SQIVND in the germline V gene (reference sequence). The CDR3 is made up of 15 amino acids. The sequenced CDR3 bases are TGTGCCAGTAGTACGACTAGGTCTAGCACAGATACG. Translation: CASSTTRSSTDT. The complete CDR3 protein is CASSTTRSSTDTQYF.

As concerns this clone: The missing CDR3 end, 3 residues past where the read stops, is filled in from the germline J gene. Other nucleotide sequences in the sample specify the same CDR3. The chain carries TRBV18 and TRBJ1-1; tentative D call: TRBD1 (5 bases). Germline V gene data show CDR1 as KGHSH and CDR2 as LQKENI. CDR3 length: 13 residues. The V end was cut by 3 bases, the J end by 2 bases, with 7 bases between. Here the CDR3 reads CASSPGGNTEAFF. The CDR3 bases that were read are TGTGCCAGCTCACCCGGGGGTAACACTGAA.

In the case of this clone: The CDR3 goes on 3 residues after the read ends, and that part is filled in from the germline J gene. The chain recombines TRBV18 with TRBJ2-5; perhaps D is TRBD1 or TRBD2 (5 bases each). Trimming took 3 bases from V and 4 from J, leaving 9 bases between them. CDR3 length: 13 amino acids. CDR1 and CDR2 (germline): KGHSH, LQKENI. CDR3 protein: CASSPQGAETQYF. CDR3 bases read: TGTGCCAGCTCACCGCAGGGAGCAGAGACC.

As regards this clone: Read sequence stops 3 residues before the CDR3 end, and the germline J gene provides the missing end. The chain combines TRBV6-2 or TRBV6-3 with TRBJ1-2, with TRBD1 as a possible D gene (6 bases). This CDR3 has 15 residues. V gave up 10 bases and J gave up 5 bases, with 23 bases separating them. CDR1 is MNHEY, CDR2 SVGEGT, per germline. CDR3 DNA, as far as it was read: TGTGCCACCCAACCATCGCGGCTCCAGGGGTATGGC. Translating gives CATQPSRLQGYG. The full CDR3 sequence reads CATQPSRLQGYGYTF.

As to this clone: The read ends 3 residues shy of where the CDR3 ends; the end is completed using the germline J gene. The chain uses TRBV18 and TRBJ1-4, with a weak D call TRBD1 (5 bases). Germline V gene data show CDR1 as KGHSH and CDR2 as LQKENI. V lost 3 bases, J lost 6 bases, and 8 bases lay in between. CDR3 length equals 13 residues. This CDR3 is CASSPTGDEKLFF. CDR3 DNA (partial): TGTGCCAGCTCACCCACGGGGGATGAAAAA.

With regard to this clone: The observed sequence ends 3 residues before the CDR3 terminus, with the missing tail filled in from the germline J gene. This sequence joins TRBV5-4 and TRBJ2-7; D possibly corresponds to TRBD2 (6 bases). Germline values: CDR1 SGHNT, CDR2 YYREEE (reference sequence). The CDR3 has 16 residues. Trimming left V 4 bases short and J 0 bases short, with 17 bases between. The CDR3 is CASSTPGSGNSYEQYF. The CDR3 DNA, read in part, is TGTGCCAGCAGCACCCCCGGGAGCGGAAACTCCTACGAG.

Worth noting for this clone: The read finishes 3 residues shy of the CDR3 end, and the germline J gene is used to complete it. The rearrangement uses TRBV12-3 or TRBV12-4 and TRBJ2-3; TRBD1 agrees at 7 bases. With V trimmed by 6 bases and J by 3 bases, 9 bases remained unmatched. The CDR3 sequence is 15 residues long. The DNA read from the CDR3 is TGTGCCAGCAGCCAATACACAGGGGAGACAGATACG. This sequence encodes CASSQYTGETDT. The complete CDR3 reads CASSQYTGETDTQYF.

Note on this clone: The DNA ends 3 residues before the CDR3 does, and the rest of the CDR3 is filled in from the germline J gene. The chain links TRBV28 to TRBJ1-6, with 7 bases identical to TRBD1. The CDR3 runs to 16 residues. V trimming: 6 bases; J trimming: 6 bases; junction bases outside the gene matches: 11. CDR1 is MDHEN, CDR2 SYDVKM, per germline. The sequenced CDR3 bases are TGTGCCAGCAGCACCCGGACAGGCATTATTAATTCACCC. Amino acids: CASSTRTGIINSP. The whole CDR3 region reads CASSTRTGIINSPLHF.

Remarks on this clone: The sequence runs out 3 residues before the end of the CDR3; the remainder is reconstructed from the germline J gene. The chain links TRBV13 to TRBJ2-2, with 10 bases lining up with TRBD2. Trimming removed 3 bases from V and 4 bases from J; junction bases left unmatched: 5. Germline lookup yields CDR1 PRHDT and CDR2 FYEKMQ (reference sequence). The CDR3 has 16 amino acids. CDR3 residues: CASSFASGRITGELFF. The DNA read from the CDR3 is TGTGCCAGCAGCTTTGCTAGCGGGAGAATCACCGGGGAG.

In regard to this clone: From the germline J gene comes the end of the CDR3, since the read stops 3 residues before it. The chain carries TRBV7-8 and TRBJ2-3; 7 bases map to TRBD2. There are 15 residues in the CDR3. Germline loops: CDR1 SGHVS, CDR2 FQNEAQ. V lost 3 bases and J lost 5; bases outside the gene matches: 8. The DNA read from the CDR3 is TGTGCCAGCAGCTTGGGCGGGAGAATGGGAGATACG. It specifies CASSLGGRMGDT. The complete CDR3 reads CASSLGGRMGDTQYF.

Partial CDR3 DNA: TGTGCCAGCGCCCCACGGGGACAGGGACCCTACGAG. The encoded protein is CASAPRGQGPYE. The full CDR3 is CASAPRGQGPYEQYF. This rearrangement joins TRBV7-2 to TRBJ2-7, with TRBD1 identical over 9 bases. The read ends 3 residues early relative to the CDR3; the germline J gene fills the gap. The CDR3 sequence is 15 residues long. The germline CDR1 and CDR2 sequences are SGHTA and FQGNSA. Trimming at V came to 8 bases and at J to 2 bases, leaving 10 bases not matched to a gene.

Regarding this clone: The read comes to an end 3 residues before the CDR3 does, leaving the germline J gene to fill in the end. This chain joins TRBV19 and TRBJ1-1, with a possible D match to TRBD1 (6 bases). Trimming pared 8 bases from V and 4 bases from J, leaving 17 bases between. Germline CDR1 reads LNHDA; CDR2 reads SQIVND (reference sequence). This CDR3 spans 14 amino acids. The part of the CDR3 DNA that was read is TGTGCCAGTGGAATAAAACAGGGAGGCACTGAA. Translating gives CASGIKQGGTE. From start to end, the CDR3 is CASGIKQGGTEAFF.

Concerning this clone itself: Read coverage stops 3 residues before the CDR3 terminus; the germline J gene supplies the remainder. V is TRBV14 and J is TRBJ2-7; D remains unclear. Germline V lookup: CDR1 SGHDN, CDR2 FVKESK. The CDR3 runs 13 residues. V dropped 1 base and J dropped 5 bases, with 9 bases sitting between them. Incomplete CDR3 DNA: TGTGCCAGCAGCCAAGTCCCGGTCCACGAG. It specifies CASSQVPVHE. The entire CDR3 reads CASSQVPVHEQYF.

CDR3 loop: CASSPRTGGNEQYF. CDR3 DNA (partial): TGTGCCAGCAGCCCCCGGACAGGGGGGAACGAG. The chain uses TRBV7-2 and TRBJ2-7, with 10 bases aligning to TRBD1. The sequenced fragment ends 3 residues before the CDR3 boundary, so the rest is inferred from the germline J gene. V dropped 5 bases and J dropped 5; count of bases not matched to a gene: 6. The CDR3 length is 14 residues. Germline V lookup: CDR1 SGHTA, CDR2 FQGNSA.

Comment on this clone: The CDR3 end falls 3 residues outside the read, so it is completed with the germline J gene. The chain has TRBV7-3 and TRBJ2-7, with 9 bases fitting TRBD2. Germline loops: CDR1 SGHTA, CDR2 FQGTGA. The CDR3 is 14 residues long. Unmatched junction bases numbered 4, after V lost 2 bases and J lost 5 bases. The sequenced part of the CDR3 DNA is TGTGCCAGCAGCTTAGCGGGGGGGCCTAACGAG. It specifies CASSLAGGPNE. The CDR3 as a whole reads CASSLAGGPNEQYF.

Incomplete CDR3 DNA: TGTGCCAGCAGTGAAGCGCGGGAATCCACTGAA. This encodes CASSEARESTE. The whole CDR3 sequence is CASSEARESTEAFF. The chain links TRBV6-1 to TRBJ1-1, with D hard to call. The read ends 3 residues before the CDR3 terminus; that terminus is restored from the germline J gene. This CDR3 is 14 amino acids long. Trimming left V 0 bases short and J 4 bases short, with 9 bases between. From germline, CDR1 is MNHNS and CDR2 SASEGT.

For this clone: The read ends 3 residues early relative to the CDR3; the germline J gene fills the gap. J is TRBJ2-5 and V is TRBV5-1, with TRBD1 identical over 9 bases. The V and J ends lost 4 bases and 5 bases, in that order; junction bases with no gene match: 6. The CDR3 covers 14 residues. CDR1 and CDR2 (germline): SGHRS, YFSETQ. CDR3: CASSQTGGQETQYF. CDR3 DNA, as far as it was read: TGCGCCAGCAGCCAAACAGGGGGCCAGGAGACC.

A note on this clone: The sequence runs out 3 residues before the end of the CDR3; the remainder is reconstructed from the germline J gene. V gene TRBV7-9 combines with J gene TRBJ1-1; TRBD1 might be the D (6 bases). Germline V gene sequence: CDR1 SEHNR, CDR2 FQNEAQ (reference sequence). V was cut by 7 bases and J by 1 base, with 10 bases left in between. The CDR3 loop spans 13 amino acids. CDR3 region: CASNRAPNTEAFF. CDR3 DNA (partial): TGTGCCAGCAACAGGGCCCCGAACACTGAA.

In the case of this clone: The read stops 3 residues short of the end of the CDR3; the missing end is completed from the germline J gene. This rearrangement joins TRBV20-1 to TRBJ2-3; D ambiguous. Germline CDR1 is DFQATT and CDR2 is SNEGSKA (reference sequence). Trimming took off 1 base at V and 2 bases at J, with 7 bases between the two ends. The CDR3 runs 13 residues. The CDR3 sequence: CSARGYSTDTQYF. The DNA read from the CDR3 is TGCAGTGCTAGAGGTTACTCCACAGATACG.

Notes on this clone: The read halts 3 residues ahead of the CDR3 end, with the missing end drawn from the germline J gene. Other DNA sequences of this sample code for an identical CDR3. The rearrangement links TRBV7-2 to TRBJ1-3; D uncertain. Trimming took off 3 bases at V and 7 bases at J, with 10 bases between the two ends. The CDR3 consists of 13 residues. CDR1 and CDR2 (germline): SGHTA, FQGNSA. The CDR3 DNA, read in part, is TGTGCCAGCAGCTTCGGGGAGCGCAACACC. Protein sequence: CASSFGERNT. The full CDR3 is CASSFGERNTIYF.